This T cell receptor beta chain was captured by sequencing in a study of blood T cell repertoires in COVID-19. As for the study in general: T cells, B-cell-depleted T cells, or PBMCs supplied cDNA or gDNA.

Method: immunoSEQ multiplex PCR; TCRdb's copy keeps in-frame clones and lacks some. The sample has fewer than 40,000 clones; about 88% are singletons. V gave up 0 bases and J gave up 0 bases; unmatched junction bases: 5. This CDR3 is 18 amino acids long. The germline V gene has CDR1 KGHDR and CDR2 SFDVKD. This TCR derives from a man between 65 and 85 years old with active COVID-19. Input material: peripheral blood. The genes are TRBV24-1 and TRBJ2-3, with 10 bases lining up with TRBD2. This CDR3 is CATSDLPAGGLSTDTQYF. CDR3 sequence (DNA): TGTGCCACCAGTGATTTGCCAGCGGGAGGGCTTAGCACAGATACGCAGTATTTT.